This TCR beta chain was sequenced for a study of T cells in Graves' hyperthyroidism and ophthalmopathy. Across the whole study: Peripheral blood was acquired at first diagnosis, ahead of any therapy whatsoever.

This clonotype was recorded at least ten times. Its cognate antigen is unknown. The V gene lost 4 bases and the J gene lost 1 base, with 14 bases spanning the gap. The CDR3 is 15 amino acids. The germline gives CDR1 SGHVS, CDR2 FQNEAQ. Findings of the study overall: The majority of expanded thyroid clonotypes above 0.001 also appeared in blood.

TCR beta CDR3 sequences were amplified from RNA transcripts. HTBI primers were used for first-round RT-PCR of the TCR CDR3. TCRdb fed the multiplex PCR reads into MiXCR, producing one record per CDR3 protein. The data hold 400,000 to 500,000 distinct CDR3 sequences, with roughly 14% observed a single time. Disease duration was under 3 months in the ophthalmopathy patients, who also had a Clinical Activity Score of at least 3 and a NOSPECS grade of at least 4. Each diagnosis drew on symptoms, thyroxine, TRAb, thyroid ultrasound and orbital computed tomography findings. The origin of this receptor is a man younger than 35 with Graves' ophthalmopathy. V is TRBV7-8 and J is TRBJ2-7, with D perhaps given as TRBD1 or TRBD2 (5 bases each). Material: blood. The CDR3 bases are TGTGCCAGCAGCTCCCTGGGGGTCAGGTCCTACGAGCAGTACTTC. Protein: CASSSLGVRSYEQYF.